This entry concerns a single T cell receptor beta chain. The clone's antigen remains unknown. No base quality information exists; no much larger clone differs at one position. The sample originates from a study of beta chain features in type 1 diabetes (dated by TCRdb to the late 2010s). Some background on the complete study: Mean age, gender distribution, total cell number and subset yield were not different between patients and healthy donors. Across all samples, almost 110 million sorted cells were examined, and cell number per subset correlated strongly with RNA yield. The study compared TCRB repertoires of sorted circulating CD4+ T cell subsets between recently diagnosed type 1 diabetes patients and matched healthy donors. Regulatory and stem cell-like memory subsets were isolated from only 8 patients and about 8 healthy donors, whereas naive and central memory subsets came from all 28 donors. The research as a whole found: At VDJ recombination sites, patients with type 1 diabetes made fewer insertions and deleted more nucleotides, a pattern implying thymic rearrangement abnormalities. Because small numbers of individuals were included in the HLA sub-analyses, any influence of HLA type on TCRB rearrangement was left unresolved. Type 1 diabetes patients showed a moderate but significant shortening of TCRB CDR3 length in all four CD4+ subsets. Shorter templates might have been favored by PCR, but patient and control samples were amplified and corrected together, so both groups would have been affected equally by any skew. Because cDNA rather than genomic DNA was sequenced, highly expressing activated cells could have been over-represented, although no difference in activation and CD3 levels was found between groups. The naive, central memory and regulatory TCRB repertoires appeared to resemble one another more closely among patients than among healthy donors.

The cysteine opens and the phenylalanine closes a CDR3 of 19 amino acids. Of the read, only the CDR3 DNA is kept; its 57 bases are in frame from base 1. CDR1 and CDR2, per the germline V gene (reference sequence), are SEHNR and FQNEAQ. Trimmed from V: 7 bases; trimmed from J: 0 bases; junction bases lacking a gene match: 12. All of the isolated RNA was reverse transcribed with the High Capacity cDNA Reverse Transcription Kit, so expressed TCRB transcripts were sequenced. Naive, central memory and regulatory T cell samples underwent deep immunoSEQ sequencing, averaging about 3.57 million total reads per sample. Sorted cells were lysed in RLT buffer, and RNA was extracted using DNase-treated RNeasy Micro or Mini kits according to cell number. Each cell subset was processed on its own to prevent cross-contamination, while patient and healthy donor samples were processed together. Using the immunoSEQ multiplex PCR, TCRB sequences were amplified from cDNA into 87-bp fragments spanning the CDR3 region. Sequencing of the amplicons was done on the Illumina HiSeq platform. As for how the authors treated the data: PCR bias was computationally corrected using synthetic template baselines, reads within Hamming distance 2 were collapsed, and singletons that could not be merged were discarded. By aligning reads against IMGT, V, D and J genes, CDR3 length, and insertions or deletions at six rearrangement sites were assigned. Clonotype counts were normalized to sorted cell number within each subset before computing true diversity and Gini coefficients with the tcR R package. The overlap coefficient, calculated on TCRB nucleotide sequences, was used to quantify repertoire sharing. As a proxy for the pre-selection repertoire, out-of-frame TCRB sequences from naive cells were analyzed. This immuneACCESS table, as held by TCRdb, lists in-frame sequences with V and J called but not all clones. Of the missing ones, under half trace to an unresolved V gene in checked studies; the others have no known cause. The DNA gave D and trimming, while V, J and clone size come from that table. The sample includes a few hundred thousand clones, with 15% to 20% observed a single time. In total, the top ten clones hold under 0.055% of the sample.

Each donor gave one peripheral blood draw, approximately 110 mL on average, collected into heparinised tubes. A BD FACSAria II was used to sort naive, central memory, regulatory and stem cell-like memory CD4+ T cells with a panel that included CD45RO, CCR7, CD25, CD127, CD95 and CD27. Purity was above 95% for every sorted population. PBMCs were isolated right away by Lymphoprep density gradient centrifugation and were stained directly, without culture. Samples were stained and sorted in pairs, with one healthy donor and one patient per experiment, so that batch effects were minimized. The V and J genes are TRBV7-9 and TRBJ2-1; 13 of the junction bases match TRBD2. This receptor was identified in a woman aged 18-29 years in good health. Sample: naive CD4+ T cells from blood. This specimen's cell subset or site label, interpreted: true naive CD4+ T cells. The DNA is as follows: TGTGCCAGCAACACCGGGGGGACTAGCGGGGTGAGCTCCTACAATGAGCAGTTCTTC. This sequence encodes CASNTGGTSGVSSYNEQFF.